The clone carrying this T cell receptor (beta chain) was found many times. The data belong to a study of blood T cell repertoires in COVID-19. Across the study: Acute and convalescent COVID-19 samples came from the United States, Italy and Spain. Sources were T cells, B-cell-depleted T cells, or PBMCs; the material itself was cDNA or gDNA.

Original methodology: How many nucleated cells were present was estimated from reference gene primer amplification. Sequencing used immunoSEQ multiplex PCR; TCRdb keeps in-frame clones, though not all of them. The D gene and trimming were derived from the DNA, and the V and J assignments and clone size from that table. The profile shows 60,000 to 75,000 clones, around 80% of them singletons. The sequence was obtained from a woman in her 50s with acute or convalescent COVID-19. Sequenced material: peripheral blood.

CDR3 protein: CASSVDITSGGVNTDTQYF. CDR3 nucleotide sequence: TGTGCCAGCAGCGTAGATATTACTAGCGGGGGGGTAAACACAGATACGCAGTATTTT. The gene calls are TRBV9 and TRBJ2-3, with 13 bases aligning to TRBD2. The trim removed 0 bases at V and 2 bases at J, leaving 9 bases unmatched. The germline V gene has CDR1 SGDLS and CDR2 YYNGEE. The CDR3 runs to 19 residues.